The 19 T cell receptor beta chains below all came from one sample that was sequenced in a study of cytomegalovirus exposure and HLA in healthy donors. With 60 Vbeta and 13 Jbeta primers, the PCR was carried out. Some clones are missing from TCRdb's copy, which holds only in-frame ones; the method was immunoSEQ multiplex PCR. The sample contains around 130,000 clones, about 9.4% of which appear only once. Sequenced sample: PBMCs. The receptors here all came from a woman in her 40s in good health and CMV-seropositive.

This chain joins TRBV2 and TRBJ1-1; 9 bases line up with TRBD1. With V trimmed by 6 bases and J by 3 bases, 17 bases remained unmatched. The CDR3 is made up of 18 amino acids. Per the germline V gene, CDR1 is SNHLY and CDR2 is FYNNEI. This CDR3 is CASSGRDRARSKDTEAFF. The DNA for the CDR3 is TGTGCCAGCAGCGGAAGGGACAGGGCGCGGTCAAAGGACACTGAAGCTTTCTTT.

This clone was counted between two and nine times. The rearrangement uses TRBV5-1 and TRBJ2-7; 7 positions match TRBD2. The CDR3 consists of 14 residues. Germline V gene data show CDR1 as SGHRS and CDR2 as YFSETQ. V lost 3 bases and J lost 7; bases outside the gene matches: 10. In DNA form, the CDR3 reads TGCGCCAGCAGCTCCGAGCGGGGTGTGAGGGAGCAGTACTTC. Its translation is CASSSERGVREQYF. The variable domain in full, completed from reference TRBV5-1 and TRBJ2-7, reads KAGVTQTPRYLIKTRGQQVTLSCSPISGHRSVSWYQQTPGQGLQFLFEYFSETQRNKGNFPGRFSGRQFSNSRSEMNVSTLELGDSALYLCASSSERGVREQYFGPGTRLTVT.

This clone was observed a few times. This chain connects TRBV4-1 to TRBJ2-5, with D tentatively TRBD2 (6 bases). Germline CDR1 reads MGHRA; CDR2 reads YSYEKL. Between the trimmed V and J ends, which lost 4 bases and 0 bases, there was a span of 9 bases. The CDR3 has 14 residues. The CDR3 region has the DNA TGCGCCAGCAGCCGGAGGGATGACCAAGAGACCCAGTACTTC. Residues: CASSRRDDQETQYF.

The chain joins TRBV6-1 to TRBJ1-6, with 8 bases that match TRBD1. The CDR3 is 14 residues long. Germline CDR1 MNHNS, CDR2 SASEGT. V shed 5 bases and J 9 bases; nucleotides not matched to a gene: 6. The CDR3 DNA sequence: TGTGCCAGCAGTCCCGGACAGGGTAGTTCACCCCTCCACTTT. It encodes CASSPGQGSSPLHF.

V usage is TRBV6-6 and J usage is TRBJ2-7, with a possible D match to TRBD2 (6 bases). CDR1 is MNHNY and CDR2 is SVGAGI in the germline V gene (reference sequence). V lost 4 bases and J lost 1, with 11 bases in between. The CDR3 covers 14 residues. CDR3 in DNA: TGTGCCAGCAGTTTCCCTGGGGGGTCCTACGAGCAGTACTTC. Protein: CASSFPGGSYEQYF.

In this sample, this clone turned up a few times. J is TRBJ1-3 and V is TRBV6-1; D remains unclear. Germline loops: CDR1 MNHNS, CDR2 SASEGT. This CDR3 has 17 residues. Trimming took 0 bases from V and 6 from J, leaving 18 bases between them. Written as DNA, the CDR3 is TGTGCCAGCAGTGAAGCCGTGATCGGCGGGCGGGTAAACACCATATATTTT. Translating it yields CASSEAVIGGRVNTIYF.

As DNA, the CDR3 is TGCGCCAGCAGCTGGCCCCGACTCGACTCTAGCACAGATACGCAGTATTTT. Encoded protein: CASSWPRLDSSTDTQYF. V gene TRBV5-1 combines with J gene TRBJ2-3; no reliable D call. V lost 3 bases and J lost 0, with 17 bases in between. The CDR3 extends over 17 amino acids. Germline CDR1 and CDR2: SGHRS and YFSETQ.

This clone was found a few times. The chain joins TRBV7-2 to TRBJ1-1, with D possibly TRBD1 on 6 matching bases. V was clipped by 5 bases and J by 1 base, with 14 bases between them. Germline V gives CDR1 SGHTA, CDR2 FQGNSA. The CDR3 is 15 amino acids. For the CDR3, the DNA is TGTGCCAGCAGCCGTCTCTCGGACAGGAACACTGAAGCTTTCTTT. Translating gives CASSRLSDRNTEAFF.

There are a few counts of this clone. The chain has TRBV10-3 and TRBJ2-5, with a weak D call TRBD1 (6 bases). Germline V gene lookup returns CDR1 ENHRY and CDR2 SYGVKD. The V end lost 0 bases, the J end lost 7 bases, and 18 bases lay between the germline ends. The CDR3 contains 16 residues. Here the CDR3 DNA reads TGTGCCATCAGTGAGTCACAGGGAAATTCGTGGGGGACCCAGTACTTC. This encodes CAISESQGNSWGTQYF.

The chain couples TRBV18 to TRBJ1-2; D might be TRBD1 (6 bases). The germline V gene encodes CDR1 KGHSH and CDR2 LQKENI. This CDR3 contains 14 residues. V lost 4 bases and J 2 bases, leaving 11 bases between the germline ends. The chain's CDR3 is CASSLDRRNYGYTF. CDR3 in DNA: TGTGCCAGCTCACTGGACAGACGCAACTATGGCTACACCTTC. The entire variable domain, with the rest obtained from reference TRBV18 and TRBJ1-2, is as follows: NAGVMQNPRHLVRRRGQEARLRCSPMKGHSHVYWYRQLPEEGLKFMVYLQKENIIDESGMPKERFSAEFPKEGPSILRIQQVVRGDSAAYFCASSLDRRNYGYTFGSGTRLTVV.

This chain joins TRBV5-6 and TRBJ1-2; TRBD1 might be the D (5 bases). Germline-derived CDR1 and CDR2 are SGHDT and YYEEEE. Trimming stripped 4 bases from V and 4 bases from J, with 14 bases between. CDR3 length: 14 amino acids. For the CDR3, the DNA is TGTGCCAGCAGCCCCGAAAGGGGTGGCTATGGCTACACCTTC. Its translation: CASSPERGGYGYTF.

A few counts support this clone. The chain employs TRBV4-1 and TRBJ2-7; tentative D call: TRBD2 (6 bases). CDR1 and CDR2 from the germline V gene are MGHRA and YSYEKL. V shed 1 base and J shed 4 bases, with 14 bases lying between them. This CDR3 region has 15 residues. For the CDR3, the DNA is TGCGCCAGCAGCCAAGGCGGAGGGGACCTTTACGAGCAGTACTTC. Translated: CASSQGGGDLYEQYF.

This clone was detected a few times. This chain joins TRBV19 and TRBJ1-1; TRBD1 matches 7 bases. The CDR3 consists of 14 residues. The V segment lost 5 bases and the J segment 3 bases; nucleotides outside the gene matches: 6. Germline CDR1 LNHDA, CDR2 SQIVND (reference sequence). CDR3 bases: TGTGCCAGTAGTCGCGGGACAGTCTACACTGAAGCTTTCTTT. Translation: CASSRGTVYTEAFF.

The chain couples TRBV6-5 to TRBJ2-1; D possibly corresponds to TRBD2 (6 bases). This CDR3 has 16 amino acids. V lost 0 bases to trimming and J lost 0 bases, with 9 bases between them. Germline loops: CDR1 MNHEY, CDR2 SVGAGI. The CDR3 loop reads CASSYSGGSSYNEQFF. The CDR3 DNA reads TGTGCCAGCAGTTACTCGGGGGGTAGCTCCTACAATGAGCAGTTCTTC.

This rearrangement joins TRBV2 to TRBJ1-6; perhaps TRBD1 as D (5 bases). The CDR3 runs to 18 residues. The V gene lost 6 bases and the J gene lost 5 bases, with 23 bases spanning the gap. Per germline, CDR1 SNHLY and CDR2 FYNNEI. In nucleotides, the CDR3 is TGTGCCAGCAGCGCCCTGACGACAGCCGTGCCCAATAATTCACCCCTCCACTTT. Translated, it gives CASSALTTAVPNNSPLHF.

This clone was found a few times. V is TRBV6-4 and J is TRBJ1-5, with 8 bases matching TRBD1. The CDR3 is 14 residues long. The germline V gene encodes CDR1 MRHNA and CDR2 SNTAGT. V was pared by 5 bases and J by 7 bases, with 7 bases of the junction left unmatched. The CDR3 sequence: CASSPGQVDQPQHF. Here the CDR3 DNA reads TGTGCCAGCAGTCCGGGACAGGTGGACCAGCCCCAGCATTTT.

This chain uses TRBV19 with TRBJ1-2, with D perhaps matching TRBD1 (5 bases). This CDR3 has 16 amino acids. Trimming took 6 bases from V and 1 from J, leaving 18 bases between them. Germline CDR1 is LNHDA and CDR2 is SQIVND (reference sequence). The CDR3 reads CASSAAGQGGNYGYTF. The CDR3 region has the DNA TGTGCCAGTAGCGCTGCGGGGCAGGGAGGTAACTATGGCTACACCTTC.

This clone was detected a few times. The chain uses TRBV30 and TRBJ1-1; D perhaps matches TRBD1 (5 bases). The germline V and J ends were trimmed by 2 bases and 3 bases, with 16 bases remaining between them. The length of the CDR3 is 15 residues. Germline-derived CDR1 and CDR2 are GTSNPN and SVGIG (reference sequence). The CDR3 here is CAWSKVGGVDTEAFF. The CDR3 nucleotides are TGTGCCTGGAGTAAAGTTGGGGGGGTAGACACTGAAGCTTTCTTT. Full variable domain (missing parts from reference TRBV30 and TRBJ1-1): SQTIHQWPATLVQPVGSPLSLECTVEGTSNPNLYWYRQAAGRGLQLLFYSVGIGQISSEVPQNLSASRPQDRQFILSSKKLLLSDSGFYLCAWSKVGGVDTEAFFGQGTRLTVV.

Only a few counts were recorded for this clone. This CDR3 is CASRAGTGGHEQYV. CDR3 coding DNA: TGCGCCAGCAGGGCCGGGACAGGGGGCCACGAGCAGTACGTC. V is TRBV5-1 and J is TRBJ2-7; 12 bases are a match to TRBD1. From germline, CDR1 is SGHRS and CDR2 YFSETQ. With V trimmed by 5 bases and J by 5 bases, 5 bases remained unmatched. The CDR3 totals 14 residues.